The sequence of this T cell receptor (beta chain) was determined in a study of blood T cells in healthy people across ages (dated by TCRdb to between 2015 and 2016). Notes on the research overall: In model experiments, template switching captured about one uniquely barcoded TCR beta cDNA molecule for every two T cells. The study measured age-related changes in TCR beta repertoire diversity using deep sequencing normalized with unique cDNA molecular identifiers. The donors were divided into four age groups: young (average around 17 years), middle-aged (approximately 41), aged (around 67) and long-lived (about 79). To avoid experimental bias, donors of different ages were randomly spread across the sequencing lanes. For two donors (one aged 18 to 30 and one aged 80 or older), the study analyzed two additional independent replicas of 1 million unique cDNA reads from the same blood draw. Broader findings and caveats from the paper: Since profiling was done on bulk unsorted PBMCs, naive and antigen-experienced compartments could not be conclusively compared. Observed TCR beta diversity per million T cells fell roughly linearly with age, and a significant reduction was already apparent by age about 36. Estimates of total diversity based on one million sequenced T cells were regarded as lower bounds and as underestimates. Compared with the aged group, more naive CD4+ T cells, fewer expanded clones and increased TCR diversity were shown by the long-lived group, suggesting age selection. The percentage of naive T cells measured by flow cytometry correlated strongly with observed TCR beta diversity. Because donor CMV infection status was unknown, age-related changes in expanded clonotypes were potentially confounded.

Donors were a few dozen systemically healthy Caucasian individuals from Russia aged roughly 6 to 90 years. Each donor gave ten milliliters of peripheral blood, collected into EDTA-treated Vacutainer tubes. PBMCs were isolated by Ficoll-Paque density-gradient centrifugation, with at least 6.5 million obtained per sample. Trizol reagent was used to extract total RNA from the PBMCs, yielding at least 5.5 micrograms per sample. The percentages of naive CD45RAhigh/CD27high T cells were determined by flow cytometry on a PBMC aliquot from every donor. The CDR3 numbers 17 residues from cysteine through phenylalanine. Of all the DNA, just the CDR3 is kept, 51 bases in frame from base 1. The germline V gene encodes CDR1 LNHNV and CDR2 YYDKDF (reference sequence). V is cut by 0 bases and J by 4 bases, and the space between the germline ends is 18 bases. This clonotype was seen a handful of times. The clone's antigen remains unknown. Base qualities are not provided; no much larger clone lies one nucleotide away.

Receptor libraries were prepared by 5' RACE. The sequencing machine was an Illumina HiSeq 2500. A second PCR of roughly 7 to 11 cycles was performed with a sample-barcoded 5' primer and a J-beta primer mix. A template-switch 5' adaptor carrying 12 random nucleotides introduced a unique molecular identifier onto each TCR beta cDNA molecule. Each sample yielded at least 3 million CDR3-containing paired-end reads. First-strand cDNA was synthesized from all RNA with the Mint cDNA synthesis kit, primed by a TRBC-specific oligonucleotide. After uracil-DNA glycosylase treatment, a first 18-cycle PCR used universal primers M1SS and BC2_uni_R on all cDNA. Per the original workflow: Normalization of each sample was performed by random selection of 1 million high-quality reads, each carrying a distinct molecular identifier. Reads with shared molecular identifiers were discarded instead of being binned into consensus sequences. MiTCR, set to a Q25 quality threshold and the strictest error-elimination algorithm, was used for CDR3 identification, clonotype clustering and error correction. Lower-bound total TCR beta diversity was estimated with a nonparametric unseen species model using Euler transformation. TCRdb cleaned the public reads at Q25 with fastp, built clones with MiXCR and kept in-frame beta chains. For every CDR3 protein sequence, its rows merge into one entry that carries the most common genes and DNA. TCRdb's processing, not the study's, gives the V and J calls here. The sample table lists about 570,000 distinct CDR3 sequences, about 26% of them with a count of one. Jointly, the top ten make up 15% to 20% of the sample.

The material sequenced was blood. This TCR was sampled from a woman in her 70s in good health. Here the chain combines TRBV15 and TRBJ1-2; the D gene lacks a confident call. At the DNA level, the sequence is TGTGCCACCAGCAGAGATCGAGGTCTCCTACCGACCTATGGCTACACCTTC. Its amino acids are CATSRDRGLLPTYGYTF.